This record looks at one TCR beta chain sequence and its context. Its target is not known. This sample stems from a study of cytomegalovirus exposure and HLA in healthy donors. Study-wide background: The 90 to 150 validation repertoires used the same platform as the 500 to 700 first-cohort repertoires, a later analysis reported. Notes on the study in general: Cytomegalovirus status, reportedly, was diagnosed with high specificity and sensitivity by the classifier. Under in vitro conditions, three CMV-associated chains were confirmed as specific for CMV antigens. Cytomegalovirus association was assigned to around 150 TCR beta chains.

Method: immunoSEQ multiplex PCR; TCRdb's copy keeps in-frame clones and lacks some. The sample lists roughly 120,000 clones, roughly 90% occurring once. The sequencing input was PBMCs. This TCR was sampled from a woman aged 25 to 39 in good health and CMV-seropositive.

As DNA, the CDR3 is TGCGCCAGCAGCCGACAGGAGAATGAAAAACTGTTTTTT. Its protein product is CASSRQENEKLFF. The chain links TRBV5-1 to TRBJ1-4; TRBD1 might be the D (6 bases). Germline loops: CDR1 SGHRS, CDR2 YFSETQ. CDR3 length: 13 residues. V gave up 4 bases and J gave up 5 bases, with 9 bases separating them.